This T cell receptor beta chain was found in a study of human T cells and chemical hapten exposure. This clonotype was recorded many times. Original methodology: With a range of roughly 23,224 to 690,600, the median per sample was 95,638 TCRs. TCRdb reanalysed the RACE reads using MiXCR and keeps one entry per CDR3 protein. The V and J calls reflect TCRdb's pipeline rather than the authors' work. The repertoire holds 84,000 or so distinct CDR3 sequences, with more than 8.5% as singletons. Sample time point: patch test 2, 6 weeks after DPC sensitization. As for treatment: therapeutic diphenylcyclopropenone sensitization with weekly scalp DPC. Ahead of applying each patch test, blood was sampled. The sample consisted of whole blood, taken in connection with sensitization to the hapten diphenylcyclopropenone (DPC). The clonotype originates from a woman in her thirties with alopecia areata. Some clones in this sample may be carry-over from other donors' samples.

DNA of the CDR3: TGTGCCACCAGTGCCACTAACCCGAACACCGGGGAGCTGTTTTTT. It codes for CATSATNPNTGELFF. This rearrangement joins TRBV24-1 to TRBJ2-2; D not resolved. CDR3 length: 15 residues. V lost 5 bases and J 0 bases, leaving 9 bases between the germline ends. Germline loops: CDR1 KGHDR, CDR2 SFDVKD.